The 9 T cell receptor beta chains listed next were all sequenced from one sample in a study of early T cells in non-severe SARS-CoV-2 infection. Each CDR3 protein gets one entry after TCRdb re-called the 5' RACE reads with MiXCR. The sample shows about 52,000 distinct CDR3 sequences, 8% to 9% of them seen only once. Sequenced material: whole blood. The origin of the receptors is an adult who was a healthcare worker with PCR-confirmed SARS-CoV-2 infection or an uninfected control (not recorded which).

The table lists this clonotype with a few counts. The chain has TRBV6-1 and TRBJ2-1; TRBD2 matches at 8 bases. From germline, CDR1 is MNHNS and CDR2 SASEGT. Losses at the gene ends were 8 bases for V and 2 bases for J; bases not matched to a gene: 2. The CDR3 loop spans 13 amino acids. The CDR3 region has the DNA TGTGCCAGCCGGACTAGCACCTACAATGAGCAGTTCTTC. Protein product: CASRTSTYNEQFF.

This clonotype has ten or more counts. The V gene is TRBV6-6, the J gene TRBJ2-7; 12 bases line up with TRBD2. J was trimmed by 3 bases and V by 7 bases; bases with no gene match: 13. This CDR3 comprises 17 residues. Germline values: CDR1 MNHNY, CDR2 SVGAGI (reference sequence). The CDR3: CASNQHAGLAGYYEQYF. The CDR3 coding sequence is TGTGCCAGCAACCAACACGCGGGACTAGCGGGTTACTACGAGCAGTACTTC.

The chain uses TRBV6-5 and TRBJ2-6; 8 bases align to TRBD1. The CDR3 loop spans 16 amino acids. CDR1 MNHEY and CDR2 SVGAGI come from the germline V gene. The junction had 4 bases not matched to a gene; V was cut back by 6 bases and J by 0 bases. The CDR3 coding sequence is TGTGCCAGCAGGGGACAGGAAAGCTCTGGGGCCAACGTCCTGACTTTC. The encoded protein is CASRGQESSGANVLTF.

This clonotype was detected ten times or more. The V call is TRBV3-1, the J call TRBJ2-1; D not resolved. This CDR3 is 15 amino acids long. Germline CDR1 and CDR2: LGHDT and YNNKEL (reference sequence). The V end was cut by 3 bases, the J end by 0 bases, with 9 bases between. CDR3 DNA sequence: TGTGCCAGCAGCCACGGGCGCAGCTCCTACAATGAGCAGTTCTTC. As protein: CASSHGRSSYNEQFF.

This clonotype was counted many times. The rearrangement links TRBV29-1 to TRBJ2-1; no clear D gene. CDR3 length: 9 residues. V shed 7 bases and J shed 10 bases, with 8 bases lying between them. The germline V gene has CDR1 SQVTM and CDR2 ANQGSEA. CDR3: CSGTLEQFF. The CDR3 nucleotides are TGCAGCGGGACCTTAGAGCAGTTCTTC.

This rearrangement joins TRBV25-1 to TRBJ1-1; D is perhaps TRBD1 (6 bases). Between the trimmed V and J ends, which lost 7 bases and 7 bases, there was a span of 16 bases. This CDR3 is built from 13 residues. The germline CDR1 and CDR2 sequences are MGHDK and SYGVNS. The CDR3 region has the DNA TGTGCCAGCACCGCCGGCGGCAGGGGTGAAGCTTTCTTT. Translated, it gives CASTAGGRGEAFF.

At least ten counts were recorded for this clonotype. The chain is built from TRBV10-1 and TRBJ2-7; TRBD1 matches 9 bases. The V and J ends lost 8 bases and 0 bases, in that order; junction bases with no gene match: 8. The CDR3 is 15 amino acids. The germline gives CDR1 WNHNN, CDR2 SYGVQD (reference sequence). This chain's CDR3 is CASVGTGPSSYEQYF. CDR3 DNA: TGCGCCAGCGTCGGGACAGGGCCAAGCTCCTACGAGCAGTACTTC.

This clonotype was counted at least ten times. The chain couples TRBV20-1 to TRBJ2-1; maybe TRBD1 (5 bases). This CDR3 has 14 residues. Germline CDR1 is DFQATT and CDR2 is SNEGSKA (reference sequence). V was pared by 1 base and J by 7 bases, with 14 bases between. CDR3: CSARVQGNANEQFF. The DNA for the CDR3 is TGCAGTGCTAGAGTTCAGGGCAACGCAAATGAGCAGTTCTTC.

This clonotype was observed a handful of times. The chain recombines TRBV12-5 with TRBJ1-5; 7 bases align to TRBD1. Per germline, CDR1 LGHNT and CDR2 FRNRAP. V lost 1 base to trimming and J lost 0 bases; unmatched junction nucleotides: 3. This CDR3 has 16 residues. Here the CDR3 DNA reads TGTGCTAGTGGTTTGGGACAGGGCCTTAGCAATCAGCCCCAGCATTTT. Translated: CASGLGQGLSNQPQHF.